This T cell receptor beta chain was identified in a study of cytomegalovirus exposure and HLA in healthy donors. A remark on this clone: Its antigen is unidentified.

Amplification used 60 Vbeta primers and 13 Jbeta primers. Profiled with immunoSEQ multiplex PCR; TCRdb holds only in-frame clones, not every one. Of roughly 120,000 clones in the sample, more than 70% are singletons; the top ten hold approximately 0.97%. V was pared by 5 bases and J by 4 bases, with 19 bases between. Germline assignment: CDR1 MNHEY and CDR2 SMNVEV (reference sequence). The CDR3 has 16 residues. Notes on the study in general: Later on, an analysis tied approximately 17,000 TCR beta sequences to HLA alleles at 0.05 false discovery rate. In a later analysis, compared with equally common non-associated chains, HLA-associated beta chains were more expanded.

The chain couples TRBV27 to TRBJ2-3, with D possibly matching TRBD1 (6 bases). The receptor's source is a human donor in good health. The sample was PBMCs. The CDR3: CASSSPYREPPDTQYF. CDR3 coding DNA: TGTGCCAGCAGTAGCCCCTACAGGGAACCCCCAGATACGCAGTATTTT.